This entry is about one T cell receptor (beta chain). From the RT-PCR reads, TCRdb called clonotypes with MiXCR, one entry per CDR3 protein. Counted here are about 540,000 distinct CDR3 sequences, roughly a quarter occurring once; the ten biggest clones make up 2.8%. The sample comes from a study of response to subunit inactivated influenza vaccine. Trimming took off 6 bases at V and 2 bases at J, with 13 bases between the two ends. In germline, CDR1 is DFQATT, CDR2 SNEGSKA (reference sequence). The CDR3 totals 14 residues. The data also belong to a second study, concerning T cells expressing NK-cell markers. From that second work: A 5'RACE template switching approach incorporating UMIs was used to make TCR beta cDNA.

This specimen was CD4+ T cells sorted from PBMCs, taken about 11 days after vaccination. This TCR was sampled from a man aged 50 or older who received an inactivated influenza vaccine. The rearrangement uses TRBV20-1 and TRBJ2-2; D gene unclear. In nucleotides, the CDR3 is TGCAGTGCCCTGCCGAGCGATAACACCGGGGAGCTGTTTTTT. Translated, it gives CSALPSDNTGELFF.